This T cell receptor beta chain is drawn from a study of T cell repertoires in cytomegalovirus infection. Findings of the study overall: HLA-C-restricted, CMV-specific TCR beta clonotypes were dominant ex vivo.

CDR3 length equals 13 residues. Germline V CDR1 and CDR2: ENHRY, SYGVKD. Trimming took off 5 bases at V and 3 bases at J, with 11 bases between the two ends. TCRdb used MiXCR to reprocess the reads, holding one entry per CDR3 protein. The sample records about 310,000 distinct CDR3 sequences, more than 20% being singletons. A remark on this clonotype: Antigen specificity is unknown.

The sequence was collected from a human donor in good health (CMV status not recorded). Some clones in this sample may be carry-over from other donors' samples. The chain employs TRBV10-3 and TRBJ2-7; D not certain. The material sequenced was cultured PBMCs, taken from culture after CMV antigen stimulation. CDR3 sequence (DNA): TGTGCCATCAGTCAGGCGACCGACTACGAGCAGTACTTC. Translating gives CAISQATDYEQYF.